Listed below are T cell receptor beta chains from one sample, sequenced in a study of blood T cell repertoires in COVID-19. Clones were sequenced by immunoSEQ multiplex PCR, and TCRdb holds only the in-frame ones, with some missing. This repertoire shows around 110,000 clones, around nine tenths found once; its top ten account for 4% to 5.5%. Source material: peripheral blood. These TCRs come from a man aged 35 to 55 with acute or convalescent COVID-19. Each CDR3 is given with its conserved first and last residue. D genes are given only for firm matches. Some rows have no size entry. The others give once, few or many, or a class for an expanded clone.

clone_size	v_call	d_call	j_call	cdr3_nt	cdr3_aa
NA	TRBV10-3	NA	TRBJ1-1	TGTGCCATCAGGGACTTACGTCCGGAAGCTTTCTTT	CAIRDLRPEAFF
NA	TRBV2	TRBD2	TRBJ2-2	TGTGCCAGCAAGGGACTACCGAACACCGGGGAGCTGTTTTTT	CASKGLPNTGELFF
NA	TRBV3-1/TRBV3-2	NA	TRBJ2-1	TGTGCCAGCAGCCAAGATAGAGGAGACAGTGAGCAGTTCTTC	CASSQDRGDSEQFF
NA	TRBV6-6	TRBD1	TRBJ1-3	TGTGCCAGCACCGGACAGGGGGAAGGAAACACCATATATTTT	CASTGQGEGNTIYF
NA	TRBV5-1	TRBD1	TRBJ1-3	TGCGCCAGCAGCTACGGACAGGGTCTCTCTGGAAACACCATATATTTT	CASSYGQGLSGNTIYF
NA	TRBV12-3/TRBV12-4	TRBD1	TRBJ2-3	TGTGCCAGCAGTTTGGGCCTTCAGGGGGAGCAGTATTTT	CASSLGLQGEQYF
NA	TRBV6-5	NA	TRBJ2-5	TGTGCCAGCAGTTACGGCTCGGGAACGACCCAGTACTTC	CASSYGSGTTQYF
NA	TRBV5-1	TRBD2	TRBJ2-5	TGCGCCAGCAGTTTCGGGACTAGCGGAGGTGGGACCCAGTACTTC	CASSFGTSGGGTQYF
NA	TRBV7-2	NA	TRBJ2-7	TGTGCCAGCAGCTTAGGGCTGATAAACTACGAGCAGTACTTC	CASSLGLINYEQYF
NA	TRBV15	NA	TRBJ1-2	TGTGCCACCAGCAGAGATTCGTCAGGGAACTATGGCTACACCTTC	CATSRDSSGNYGYTF
NA	TRBV12-3/TRBV12-4	TRBD1	TRBJ1-6	TGTGCCAGTGGGACAGGGCTTTCACCCCTCCACTTT	CASGTGLSPLHF
NA	TRBV23-1	NA	TRBJ2-7	TGCGCCAGCAGTCGAGTCTACGAGCAGTACTTC	CASSRVYEQYF
NA	TRBV5-4	TRBD1	TRBJ2-2	TGTGCCAGCAGCCTACTAGACAGGGGTGACACCGGGGAGCTGTTTTTT	CASSLLDRGDTGELFF
NA	TRBV29-1	NA	TRBJ1-1	TGCAGCGTTGGGACAGCGGGGGACACTGAAGCTTTCTTT	CSVGTAGDTEAFF
NA	TRBV7-3	TRBD2	TRBJ2-7	TGTGCCAGCAGCCGCTACCAACTAGCGGGGGTGCGGGAGCAGTACTTC	CASSRYQLAGVREQYF
NA	TRBV18	NA	TRBJ1-5	TGTGCCAGCTCACCACCCCAGGGGCGAGATCGATCCCCCCAGCATTTT	CASSPPQGRDRSPQHF
NA	TRBV14	TRBD1	TRBJ1-1	TGTGCCAGCAGCCCAGGACAGGGATGGCCTGAAGCTTTCTTT	CASSPGQGWPEAFF
once	TRBV9	NA	TRBJ1-1	TGTGCCAGCAGCGTAGTAGGCGGGGGGGTGAGTGAAGCTTTCTTT	CASSVVGGGVSEAFF
NA	TRBV20-1	NA	TRBJ1-4	TGCAGTGCTAGTGCAGTTCCAGGTCGAGCTGAAAAACTGTTTTTT	CSASAVPGRAEKLFF
NA	TRBV5-1	NA	TRBJ1-1	TGCGCCAGCAGCAAAGGGGTGGGCACTGAAGCTTTCTTT	CASSKGVGTEAFF
NA	TRBV7-9	NA	TRBJ1-6	TGTGCCAGCAGCACCGGGACACCGGGATCACCCCTCCACTTT	CASSTGTPGSPLHF
NA	TRBV5-1	NA	TRBJ1-6	TGCGCCAGCAGCTACCGGGGGGAGGAGAATTCACCCCTCCACTTT	CASSYRGEENSPLHF
NA	TRBV21-1	NA	TRBJ1-5	TGTGCCAGCAGCAAAGAGGTGAGGGCCGCCGCGGTCCAGCATTTT	CASSKEVRAAAVQHF
few	TRBV5-6	NA	TRBJ2-7	TGTGCCAGCAGCGTACTGGGCAGGGTGAACGAGCAGTACTTC	CASSVLGRVNEQYF
NA	TRBV9	TRBD1	TRBJ1-4	TGTGCCAGCAGCGCGGGACAGATGGAAGAAAAACTGTTTTTT	CASSAGQMEEKLFF
NA	TRBV11-3	NA	TRBJ2-1	TGTGCCAGCAGCTTAGCAGGGAATGAGCAGTTCTTC	CASSLAGNEQFF
NA	TRBV10-3	TRBD1	TRBJ1-1	TGTGCCATCAGTGAGGGGACAGGGAGCCCCACTGAAGCTTTCTTT	CAISEGTGSPTEAFF
few	TRBV6-2/TRBV6-3	NA	TRBJ1-2	TGTGCCAGCAGCAACCCGGGGGAGGGAGGCTACACCTTC	CASSNPGEGGYTF
NA	TRBV4-2	TRBD1	TRBJ1-5	TGTGCCAGCAGCCAACTCGACAGGGGAGTAAAGCAGCCCCAGCATTTT	CASSQLDRGVKQPQHF
NA	TRBV12-3/TRBV12-4	NA	TRBJ2-5	TGTGCCAGCAGTTTCGGAGGGATGGAGACCCAGTACTTC	CASSFGGMETQYF
NA	TRBV9	TRBD2	TRBJ2-5	TGTGCCAGCAGCGGGACTAGCGGAGCCGAGACCCAGTACTTC	CASSGTSGAETQYF
NA	TRBV5-6	TRBD1	TRBJ2-7	TGTGCCAGCAGCTTCTTTGGGACAGGGTCATACGAGCAGTACTTC	CASSFFGTGSYEQYF
few	TRBV15	NA	TRBJ1-2	TGTGCCACCAGCAGAGATAGTGGAACCCTGAGCAGGCGAAACTATGGCTACACCTTC	CATSRDSGTLSRRNYGYTF
NA	TRBV4-3	TRBD2	TRBJ2-7	TGCGCCAGCAGCCAGACTAGCGGAGACGCCTACGAGCAGTACTTC	CASSQTSGDAYEQYF
once	TRBV30	NA	TRBJ1-1	TGTGCCTGGAGGGACACAGTCACTGAAGCTTTCTTT	CAWRDTVTEAFF
NA	TRBV19	TRBD2	TRBJ2-1	TGTGCCAGTAGTGTACTAGCGGACAATGAGCAGTTCTTC	CASSVLADNEQFF
NA	TRBV9	TRBD1	TRBJ1-4	TGTGCCAGCAGCAAACAGGGGACAACTAATGAAAAACTGTTTTTT	CASSKQGTTNEKLFF
NA	TRBV11-2	NA	TRBJ1-2	TGTGCCAGCAGCCGGGACTCTAGGCTCGGCTACACCTTC	CASSRDSRLGYTF
NA	TRBV6-6	TRBD1	TRBJ1-1	TGTGCCAGCAGTTCCTACAGGGGGGACGCTTTCTTT	CASSSYRGDAFF
NA	TRBV6-5	NA	TRBJ2-2	TGTGCCAGCAGTTACTCGACAGTCACCGGGGAGCTGTTTTTT	CASSYSTVTGELFF
NA	TRBV11-2	TRBD2	TRBJ2-4	TGTGCCAGCAGCCCCTCTAGCGGACGAAAAAACATTCAGTACTTC	CASSPSSGRKNIQYF
NA	TRBV15	TRBD1	TRBJ1-4	TGTGCCACCAATGACAGGGGAATGGCGCGAGAAAAACTGTTTTTT	CATNDRGMAREKLFF
NA	TRBV30	NA	TRBJ1-6	TGTGCCTGGGGGGACGCCGGGGATTCACCCCTCCACTTT	CAWGDAGDSPLHF
NA	TRBV5-1	NA	TRBJ1-3	TGCGCCAGCAGCTTAATAGGGAGGGACTCTGGAAACACCATATATTTT	CASSLIGRDSGNTIYF
NA	TRBV6-1	TRBD1	TRBJ1-5	TGTGCCAGCAGTGAATGGCAGGGGGACAATCAGCCCCAGCATTTT	CASSEWQGDNQPQHF
NA	TRBV7-3	NA	TRBJ2-3	TGTGCCAGCAGCTTAAATGGGGGCTCCAGCACAGATACGCAGTATTTT	CASSLNGGSSTDTQYF
NA	TRBV9	NA	TRBJ2-1	TGTGCCAGCAGCGTAGTAGCTAGCAATGAGCAGTTCTTC	CASSVVASNEQFF